The 18 T cell receptor beta chains below all came from one sample that was sequenced in a study of blood T cell repertoires in COVID-19. Using immunoSEQ multiplex PCR, the repertoire was profiled, and TCRdb retains in-frame clones only, with some absent. Here the sample spans around 150,000 clones, more than 60% being singletons. Sequencing was carried out using peripheral blood. The source of these receptors is a man aged 50-59 years with acute or convalescent COVID-19.

V is TRBV5-1 and J is TRBJ2-3; 12 positions match TRBD2. V trimming: 0 bases; J trimming: 4 bases; junction bases outside the gene matches: 3. Germline V gives CDR1 SGHRS, CDR2 YFSETQ. This CDR3 is 16 amino acids long. CDR3 DNA sequence: TGCGCCAGCAGCTTGGGCCTAGCGGGGGGGCCAGATACGCAGTATTTT. Translated, it gives CASSLGLAGGPDTQYF.

V gene TRBV12-5 combines with J gene TRBJ2-6, with 9 bases lining up with TRBD2. This CDR3 has 17 amino acids. Unmatched junction bases numbered 3, after V lost 1 base and J lost 2 bases. Germline V gene lookup returns CDR1 LGHNT and CDR2 FRNRAP. CDR3 nucleotide sequence: TGTGCTAGTGGTTTGGAGGGACTAGCCACTGGGGCCAACGTCCTGACTTTC. Amino acids: CASGLEGLATGANVLTF.

The chain employs TRBV30 and TRBJ1-1, with TRBD1 as a possible D gene (5 bases). Looked up from germline, CDR1 is GTSNPN and CDR2 is SVGIG (reference sequence). This CDR3 is 14 amino acids long. Between the trimmed V and J ends, which lost 0 bases and 5 bases, there was a span of 13 bases. CDR3 in amino acids: CAWSVGRVGTEAFF. The CDR3 DNA reads TGTGCCTGGAGTGTAGGCAGGGTAGGGACTGAAGCTTTCTTT.

V usage is TRBV30 and J usage is TRBJ2-7; TRBD2 aligns across 7 bases. Germline V gene sequence: CDR1 GTSNPN, CDR2 SVGIG (reference sequence). Trimming removed 2 bases from V and 6 bases from J; junction bases left unmatched: 10. The CDR3 covers 14 residues. CDR3 region: CAWSSYPTSSEQYV. The CDR3 DNA sequence: TGTGCCTGGAGTTCCTACCCGACTAGCAGCGAGCAGTACGTC.

The chain combines TRBV2 with TRBJ2-7; 8 bases map to TRBD1. The germline V gene encodes CDR1 SNHLY and CDR2 FYNNEI. CDR3 length equals 13 residues. With V trimmed by 6 bases and J by 6 bases, 7 bases remained unmatched. CDR3 DNA: TGTGCCAGCAGCGGGACAGGTGCATTCGAGCAGTACGTC. Translation: CASSGTGAFEQYV.

The chain recombines TRBV5-1 with TRBJ2-2, with D perhaps TRBD1 (6 bases). Germline CDR1 SGHRS, CDR2 YFSETQ. Trimming shortened V by 4 bases and J by 7 bases, and 17 bases separated the two germline ends. The CDR3 totals 15 residues. DNA of the CDR3: TGCGCCAGCAGCCCCATAATCAGGGGTAGCGGGGAGCTGTTTTTT. It translates to CASSPIIRGSGELFF. Complete variable domain (other parts from reference TRBV5-1 and TRBJ2-2): KAGVTQTPRYLIKTRGQQVTLSCSPISGHRSVSWYQQTPGQGLQFLFEYFSETQRNKGNFPGRFSGRQFSNSRSEMNVSTLELGDSALYLCASSPIIRGSGELFFGEGSRLTVL.

J is TRBJ1-2 and V is TRBV6-5; no definite D call. CDR1 is MNHEY, CDR2 SVGAGI, per germline. The ends were cut back, 6 bases at V and 8 bases at J, with 19 bases in the middle. This CDR3 has 14 amino acids. DNA of the CDR3: TGTGCCAGCAGCCTCATCCCCGCAAGCGGCGGCTACACCTTC. It specifies CASSLIPASGGYTF.

The V and J genes are TRBV28 and TRBJ1-2; D is possibly TRBD1 (6 bases). Deletions cut 5 bases from V and 8 bases from J, with 18 bases between. CDR1 and CDR2 from the germline V gene are MDHEN and SYDVKM. The CDR3 sequence is 14 residues long. CDR3 residues: CASSGGREMRGYTF. Here the CDR3 DNA reads TGTGCCAGCAGTGGGGGCAGGGAGATGAGGGGCTACACCTTC.

The chain uses TRBV4-2 and TRBJ1-5; D not resolved. The CDR3 is 16 residues long. CDR1 and CDR2 from the germline V gene are LGHNA and YNFKEQ. The V gene lost 0 bases and the J gene lost 0 bases, with 9 bases spanning the gap. This CDR3 is CASSQDSGFSNQPQHF. In DNA, the CDR3 is TGTGCCAGCAGCCAAGATTCCGGGTTTAGCAATCAGCCCCAGCATTTT.

The gene calls are TRBV6-1 and TRBJ1-4; D is unresolved. The CDR3 contains 14 residues. Trimming stripped 2 bases from V and 4 bases from J, with 8 bases between. Germline V gene lookup returns CDR1 MNHNS and CDR2 SASEGT. The CDR3 DNA is TGTGCCAGCAGTGAACAACAGTATAATGAAAAACTGTTTTTT. Translated: CASSEQQYNEKLFF.

This clone was recorded only once. CDR3 bases: TGTGCCAGCAGCGTAGCCGGGGGGGCCATCTACGAGCAGTACTTC. This encodes CASSVAGGAIYEQYF. The chain couples TRBV9 to TRBJ2-7; 8 positions agree with TRBD2. Unmatched junction bases numbered 5, after V lost 0 bases and J lost 3 bases. This CDR3 spans 15 amino acids. In germline, CDR1 is SGDLS, CDR2 YYNGEE.

V gene TRBV5-1 combines with J gene TRBJ2-1; D gene uncertain. CDR3 length: 19 residues. Germline lookup yields CDR1 SGHRS and CDR2 YFSETQ. V gave up 0 bases and J gave up 0 bases, with 19 bases separating them. The CDR3 is CASSLARTLLFSSYNEQFF. The CDR3 region has the DNA TGCGCCAGCAGCTTGGCCAGAACCCTCCTTTTCAGCTCCTACAATGAGCAGTTCTTC. The full variable domain, with the rest looked up from reference TRBV5-1 and TRBJ2-1, is KAGVTQTPRYLIKTRGQQVTLSCSPISGHRSVSWYQQTPGQGLQFLFEYFSETQRNKGNFPGRFSGRQFSNSRSEMNVSTLELGDSALYLCASSLARTLLFSSYNEQFFGPGTRLTVL.

The rearrangement uses TRBV5-1 and TRBJ2-3; 14 nucleotides agree with TRBD2. Germline-derived CDR1 and CDR2 are SGHRS and YFSETQ. V lost 3 bases to trimming and J lost 2 bases; unmatched junction nucleotides: 2. This CDR3 is built from 16 residues. DNA of the CDR3: TGCGCCAGCAGCTCGACTAGCGGGGGGGCCACAGATACGCAGTATTTT. This encodes CASSSTSGGATDTQYF.

This clone was recorded a few times. The V and J genes are TRBV5-1 and TRBJ2-1; D is possibly TRBD1 (5 bases). The germline V and J ends were trimmed by 0 bases and 6 bases, with 13 bases remaining between them. The CDR3 is 15 amino acids. Germline CDR1 is SGHRS and CDR2 is YFSETQ. The CDR3 region is CASSLVQGSGNEQFF. The DNA for the CDR3 is TGCGCCAGCAGCTTGGTTCAGGGATCAGGCAATGAGCAGTTCTTC.

V usage is TRBV10-1 and J usage is TRBJ2-3, with 7 bases that match TRBD1. CDR3 length: 15 residues. CDR1 and CDR2 from the germline V gene are WNHNN and SYGVQD (reference sequence). V shed 8 bases, J shed 5 bases, and the junction held 13 bases outside the gene matches. CDR3 coding DNA: TGCGCCAGCGGGGAGCCCCACCGGGACAGAGATACGCAGTATTTT. It translates to CASGEPHRDRDTQYF.

V and J are TRBV5-6 and TRBJ1-1; D unclear. The CDR3 is made up of 15 amino acids. Germline CDR1 is SGHDT and CDR2 is YYEEEE. V was trimmed by 0 bases and J by 3 bases, leaving 12 bases between them. CDR3 DNA: TGTGCCAGCAGCTTGGATGCAGCGGGTTACACTGAAGCTTTCTTT. Its translation: CASSLDAAGYTEAFF.

The genes are TRBV27 and TRBJ1-4; 8 bases agree with TRBD1. This CDR3 spans 16 amino acids. Germline CDR1 and CDR2: MNHEY and SMNVEV (reference sequence). Unmatched junction bases numbered 4, after V lost 3 bases and J lost 1 base. The CDR3 loop is CASSLDREGTNEKLFF. DNA of the CDR3: TGTGCCAGCAGTTTGGACAGGGAGGGAACTAATGAAAAACTGTTTTTT. The complete variable domain, with remaining parts taken from reference TRBV27 and TRBJ1-4, reads EAQVTQNPRYLITVTGKKLTVTCSQNMNHEYMSWYRQDPGLGLRQIYYSMNVEVTDKGDVPEGYKVSRKEKRNFPLILESPSPNQTSLYFCASSLDREGTNEKLFFGSGTQLSVL.

V gene TRBV30 combines with J gene TRBJ2-2; 8 bases are shared with TRBD2. Trimming cost V 4 bases and J 4 bases; bases outside gene matches: 8. CDR1 and CDR2 (germline): GTSNPN, SVGIG (reference sequence). This CDR3 is 15 amino acids long. The CDR3, as DNA: TGTGCCTGGATGAAATCGGGGGGGGCCACCGGGGAGCTGTTTTTT. Protein sequence: CAWMKSGGATGELFF.